This T cell receptor beta chain was sequenced in a study of T cell responses to AZD1222 COVID-19 vaccine. Notes on the study in general: After the peak T cell response, and only then, were repertoires sampled.

Clones were read by immunoSEQ multiplex PCR, and TCRdb kept only the in-frame ones, dropping some. The sample includes around 100,000 clones, around nine tenths of them seen just once. Trimming at V came to 4 bases and at J to 2 bases, leaving 11 bases not matched to a gene. There are 17 residues in the CDR3. Looked up from germline, CDR1 is SGHRS and CDR2 is YFSETQ. Points on this clone: Its specificity is not known.

The material sequenced was peripheral blood, taken on day 0 of AZD1222 vaccination. The sequence was collected from an adult in good health. This chain uses TRBV5-1 with TRBJ2-3; 9 bases map to TRBD1. For the CDR3, the DNA is TGCGCCAGCAGCCCTGGGAAAGGGACAGGGCCCACAGATACGCAGTATTTT. Encoded protein: CASSPGKGTGPTDTQYF.